The 18 T cell receptor beta chains reported below all come from one sample, sequenced in a study of beta chain features in type 1 diabetes. The sequenced template was cDNA made from the entire isolated RNA. Assay: immunoSEQ multiplex PCR; the TCRdb copy retains only in-frame clones and omits some. The sample contains 150,000 to 170,000 clones, 7.5% to 10% of which appear only once. The sample comprised central memory CD4+ T cells from blood. The origin of the receptors is a man between 18 and 35 years old in good health.

This sequence joins TRBV6-9 and TRBJ2-1; 7 positions match TRBD2. Looked up from germline, CDR1 is MNHGY and CDR2 is SVAAGI. V lost 0 bases and J lost 4; bases outside the gene matches: 6. This CDR3 is 16 amino acids long. Here the CDR3 DNA reads TGTGCCAGCAGTTATTCGACCAGCGGGGAGTACAATGAGCAGTTCTTC. It encodes CASSYSTSGEYNEQFF.

This clone has a handful of counts. The rearrangement uses TRBV20-1 and TRBJ1-1, with a weak D call TRBD1 (6 bases). CDR3 length equals 11 residues. V lost 6 bases to trimming and J lost 10 bases, with 15 bases between them. The germline gives CDR1 DFQATT, CDR2 SNEGSKA (reference sequence). In nucleotides, the CDR3 is TGCAGTGCGTCGCCGGGACAAGGAGCTTTCTTT. Translating it yields CSASPGQGAFF.

The V call is TRBV10-3, the J call TRBJ1-4, with a possible D match to TRBD1 (6 bases). Germline CDR1 reads ENHRY; CDR2 reads SYGVKD. V gave up 2 bases and J gave up 2 bases, with 6 bases separating them. This CDR3 is 14 amino acids long. CDR3 protein: CAISERGTNEKLFF. CDR3 DNA sequence: TGTGCCATCAGTGAGAGGGGGACTAATGAAAAACTGTTTTTT.

The rearrangement joins TRBV2 to TRBJ2-1, with 7 bases that match TRBD1. This CDR3 is built from 15 residues. The germline gives CDR1 SNHLY, CDR2 FYNNEI. Trimming took 7 bases from V and 12 from J; bases not matched to a gene: 18. CDR3: CASIQDRSQEFLQFF. In DNA, the CDR3 is TGTGCCAGCATCCAGGACAGGAGCCAGGAATTTTTGCAGTTCTTC.

This clone was picked up a small number of times. The chain joins TRBV18 to TRBJ1-2; D is possibly TRBD1 (6 bases). Trimming stripped 5 bases from V and 7 bases from J, with 23 bases between. The CDR3 length is 16 residues. CDR1 and CDR2 from the germline V gene are KGHSH and LQKENI. CDR3: CASSSRSPELGGGYTF. The CDR3 DNA follows: TGTGCCAGCTCATCACGGTCCCCTGAGTTAGGGGGTGGCTACACCTTC.

This clone was detected only a few times. The chain joins TRBV7-3 to TRBJ2-2; the D gene is possibly TRBD1 (6 bases). This CDR3 comprises 15 residues. Trimming removed 1 base at V and 1 base at J, with 7 bases between. Per the germline V gene, CDR1 is SGHTA and CDR2 is FQGTGA. The CDR3 DNA reads as TGTGCCAGCAGCTTAAGCAGGGGGAACACCGGGGAGCTGTTTTTT. This encodes CASSLSRGNTGELFF.

A few counts support this clone. The V call is TRBV5-1, the J call TRBJ1-1; 8 bases are a match to TRBD1. Trimming at V came to 4 bases and at J to 3 bases, leaving 8 bases not matched to a gene. Germline loops: CDR1 SGHRS, CDR2 YFSETQ. CDR3 length: 15 amino acids. CDR3 sequence: CASSPYLQGDTEAFF. DNA for the CDR3: TGCGCCAGCAGCCCGTACTTACAGGGGGACACTGAAGCTTTCTTT.

There are a few counts of this clone. J is TRBJ2-7 and V is TRBV4-2, with 7 bases identical to TRBD1. The CDR3 spans 17 residues. Per germline, CDR1 LGHNA and CDR2 YNFKEQ. V gave up 0 bases and J gave up 5 bases; unmatched junction bases: 13. The CDR3 region is CASSQDFRQGVRHEQYF. As DNA, the CDR3 is TGTGCCAGCAGCCAAGATTTCCGACAGGGAGTACGGCACGAGCAGTACTTC.

This clone came up a few times. The CDR3 DNA sequence: TGTGCCACCAGCCGAGGAGGACAGGGAACCTACGAGCAGTACTTC. Its protein product is CATSRGGQGTYEQYF. The chain combines TRBV15 with TRBJ2-7; 8 positions match TRBD1. This CDR3 is 15 amino acids long. J was trimmed by 2 bases and V by 5 bases; bases with no gene match: 8. Germline loops: CDR1 LNHNV, CDR2 YYDKDF (reference sequence).

The rearrangement links TRBV6-6 to TRBJ2-6, with a possible D match to TRBD1 (5 bases). Germline CDR1 and CDR2: MNHNY and SVGAGI (reference sequence). Trimming pared 2 bases from V and 2 bases from J, leaving 10 bases between. CDR3 length: 16 residues. DNA of the CDR3: TGTGCCAGCAGTTACACAGGTTCTACTGGGGCCAACGTCCTGACTTTC. Amino acids: CASSYTGSTGANVLTF.

This clone has a handful of counts. This CDR3 is CASRTGAGANVLTF. The CDR3 DNA sequence: TGTGCCAGTAGAACAGGGGCTGGGGCCAACGTCCTGACTTTC. The V call is TRBV19, the J call TRBJ2-6; 7 nucleotides agree with TRBD1. CDR3 length: 14 residues. In germline, CDR1 is LNHDA, CDR2 SQIVND (reference sequence). The trim removed 6 bases at V and 2 bases at J, leaving 1 base unmatched.

The V call is TRBV30, the J call TRBJ1-2; D gene unclear. Deletions cut 8 bases from V and 6 bases from J, with 16 bases between. The CDR3 runs 12 residues. The germline CDR1 and CDR2 sequences are GTSNPN and SVGIG (reference sequence). CDR3 sequence reads: CAVNEGRNGYTF. In nucleotides, the CDR3 is TGTGCCGTAAACGAAGGGAGAAATGGCTACACCTTC.

The CDR3 spells CASSHTGGPNSPLHF. CDR3 bases: TGCGCCAGCAGCCACACAGGGGGACCCAATTCACCCCTCCACTTT. This sequence joins TRBV5-1 and TRBJ1-6, with TRBD1 identical over 8 bases. Germline V gives CDR1 SGHRS, CDR2 YFSETQ. The CDR3 is 15 amino acids. The V segment lost 4 bases and the J segment 7 bases; nucleotides outside the gene matches: 7. The variable domain in full, completed from reference TRBV5-1 and TRBJ1-6, reads KAGVTQTPRYLIKTRGQQVTLSCSPISGHRSVSWYQQTPGQGLQFLFEYFSETQRNKGNFPGRFSGRQFSNSRSEMNVSTLELGDSALYLCASSHTGGPNSPLHFGNGTRLTVT.

V usage is TRBV19 and J usage is TRBJ1-5; D possibly corresponds to TRBD1 (5 bases). CDR3 length: 15 amino acids. Trimming took off 5 bases at V and 2 bases at J, with 13 bases between the two ends. Looked up from germline, CDR1 is LNHDA and CDR2 is SQIVND (reference sequence). CDR3 protein: CASSPRRDGNQPQHF. DNA of the CDR3: TGTGCCAGTAGTCCCCGGAGGGACGGCAATCAGCCCCAGCATTTT.

This clone was counted between two and nine times. This chain links TRBV29-1 with TRBJ1-1, with D possibly being TRBD1 (5 bases). Germline CDR1 reads SQVTM; CDR2 reads ANQGSEA. CDR3 length: 13 amino acids. The ends were cut back, 4 bases at V and 2 bases at J, with 11 bases in the middle. In nucleotides, the CDR3 is TGCAGCGTTGCCCCGGGGGGAAACACTGAAGCTTTCTTT. Protein product: CSVAPGGNTEAFF. Filled out from reference TRBV29-1 and TRBJ1-1, the complete variable domain reads SAVISQKPSRDICQRGTSLTIQCQVDSQVTMMFWYRQQPGQSLTLIATANQGSEATYESGFVIDKFPISRPNLTFSTLTVSNMSPEDSSIYLCSVAPGGNTEAFFGQGTRLTVV.

This clone has ten or more counts. The CDR3 nucleotides are TGTGCCAGCAGCCAAGATCTGACTAGCGATACGCAGTATTTT. It codes for CASSQDLTSDTQYF. The V and J genes are TRBV14 and TRBJ2-3; 7 bases agree with TRBD2. The CDR3 totals 14 residues. J lost 6 bases, V lost 0 bases, and 3 bases had no gene match. Germline V gene lookup returns CDR1 SGHDN and CDR2 FVKESK.

This clone has only a few counts. The V call is TRBV25-1, the J call TRBJ2-7, with TRBD1 matching 9 bases. Germline trimming cut 4 bases from V and 0 bases from J; bases unmatched to any gene: 7. This CDR3 spans 16 amino acids. Germline CDR1 and CDR2: MGHDK and SYGVNS. The CDR3 DNA reads TGTGCCAGCAGTGTTTCCGGGACAGGGCCCTCCTACGAGCAGTACTTC. This gives the protein CASSVSGTGPSYEQYF.

The CDR3 nucleotides are TGTGCCAGCAGTCTTCAGGGGTCTGGAAACACCATATATTTT. Protein sequence: CASSLQGSGNTIYF. This sequence joins TRBV27 and TRBJ1-3; possibly TRBD1 for D (6 bases). This CDR3 is 14 amino acids long. CDR1 is MNHEY, CDR2 SMNVEV, per germline (reference sequence). Trimming stripped 5 bases from V and 1 base from J, with 9 bases between.